The 29 T cell receptor beta chains below all came from one sample that was sequenced in a study of STAT5B mutations in CD4+ large granular lymphocyte leukemia. Some clones are missing from TCRdb's copy, which holds only in-frame ones; the method was immunoSEQ multiplex PCR. Of tens of thousands of clones in the sample, 70% to 85% were seen once. Sequencing used CD4+ T cells from blood buffy coats. The receptors derive from a human donor in good health.

The chain has TRBV7-9 and TRBJ2-1; TRBD2 agrees at 8 bases. The germline CDR1 and CDR2 sequences are SEHNR and FQNEAQ (reference sequence). The CDR3 contains 18 residues. J was trimmed by 5 bases and V by 4 bases; bases with no gene match: 16. For the CDR3, the DNA is TGTGCCAGCAGCTACGCCGGGCAGTCGACTAGCGAAAACAATGAGCAGTTCTTC. Its protein product is CASSYAGQSTSENNEQFF.

This clone appeared a single time. V usage is TRBV9 and J usage is TRBJ1-2, with unresolved D. The CDR3 consists of 13 residues. V was pared by 4 bases and J by 1 base, with 8 bases between. In germline, CDR1 is SGDLS, CDR2 YYNGEE. In nucleotides, the CDR3 is TGTGCCAGCAGCCCCCGGATTAACTATGGCTACACCTTC. Residues: CASSPRINYGYTF.

The V call is TRBV7-2, the J call TRBJ2-2; D uncertain. There are 13 residues in the CDR3. Germline CDR1 reads SGHTA; CDR2 reads FQGNSA. V was clipped by 8 bases and J by 2 bases, with 9 bases between them. The CDR3 DNA reads as TGTGCCAGCCCGCAGGATAACACCGGGGAGCTGTTTTTT. Protein: CASPQDNTGELFF.

The chain uses TRBV2 and TRBJ2-1, with 11 nucleotides matching TRBD2. The CDR3 runs 16 residues. Germline CDR1 reads SNHLY; CDR2 reads FYNNEI. The V gene end was trimmed by 7 bases and the J gene end by 7 bases; junction bases not matched to a gene: 12. The CDR3, as DNA: TGTGCCAGCACCAAACTAGCGGGAGCGACTAGGAATGAGCAGTTCTTC. This sequence encodes CASTKLAGATRNEQFF.

The chain uses TRBV7-3 and TRBJ2-1; 7 bases fit TRBD2. This CDR3 is 18 amino acids long. With 2 bases clipped from V and 0 bases from J, the junction kept 10 bases outside the gene matches. The germline V gene has CDR1 SGHTA and CDR2 FQGTGA. The CDR3 loop reads CASSLAPGGSSSYNEQFF. DNA for the CDR3: TGTGCCAGCAGCTTAGCCCCGGGGGGTTCGAGCTCCTACAATGAGCAGTTCTTC.

The chain joins TRBV10-3 to TRBJ2-1; TRBD1 matches 8 bases. V shed 2 bases and J 5 bases; nucleotides not matched to a gene: 5. Looked up from germline, CDR1 is ENHRY and CDR2 is SYGVKD. The CDR3 has 15 residues. This CDR3 reads CAISEKDRANNEQFF. The CDR3 nucleotides are TGTGCCATCAGTGAGAAGGACAGGGCCAACAATGAGCAGTTCTTC.

This clone was seen a few times. CDR3 residues: CASSSTGGQPQHF. CDR3 bases: TGTGCCAGCAGTTCTACAGGAGGGCAGCCCCAGCATTTT. The chain joins TRBV6-6 to TRBJ1-5, with D tentatively TRBD1 (5 bases). Per germline, CDR1 MNHNY and CDR2 SVGAGI (reference sequence). The V and J ends lost 4 bases and 7 bases respectively, with 11 bases between them. CDR3 length: 13 amino acids.

This clone has just a few counts. The J gene is TRBJ1-1, the V gene TRBV9; tentatively, D is TRBD1 (6 bases). V was clipped by 3 bases and J by 0 bases, with 9 bases between them. The CDR3 consists of 14 residues. CDR1 and CDR2 from the germline V gene are SGDLS and YYNGEE. The CDR3 loop is CASSADSMNTEAFF. The CDR3, as DNA: TGTGCCAGCAGCGCGGACAGCATGAACACTGAAGCTTTCTTT. Complete variable domain (other parts from reference TRBV9 and TRBJ1-1): DSGVTQTPKHLITATGQRVTLRCSPRSGDLSVYWYQQSLDQGLQFLIQYYNGEERAKGNILERFSAQQFPDLHSELNLSSLELGDSALYFCASSADSMNTEAFFGQGTRLTVV.

The chain uses TRBV7-9 and TRBJ2-7, with D perhaps matching TRBD2 (6 bases). V lost 0 bases, J lost 1 base, and 13 bases lay in between. From germline, CDR1 is SEHNR and CDR2 FQNEAQ (reference sequence). The CDR3 has 16 amino acids. The CDR3 DNA is TGTGCCAGCAGCTTAGCGGGAGGCAGGGCGTCCTACGAGCAGTACTTC. This encodes CASSLAGGRASYEQYF. The entire variable domain, with the rest obtained from reference TRBV7-9 and TRBJ2-7, is as follows: DTGVSQNPRHKITKRGQNVTFRCDPISEHNRLYWYRQTLGQGPEFLTYFQNEAQLEKSRLLSDRFSAERPKGSFSTLEIQRTEQGDSAMYLCASSLAGGRASYEQYFGPGTRLTVT.

This rearrangement joins TRBV5-1 to TRBJ2-3; D is undetermined. Germline CDR1 SGHRS, CDR2 YFSETQ. V shed 4 bases and J shed 5 bases, with 5 bases lying between them. CDR3 length equals 11 residues. The CDR3 bases are TGCGCCAGCAGCAATGAAGATACGCAGTATTTT. Amino acid sequence: CASSNEDTQYF.

As to this clone: The sample holds other DNA sequences that translate to the same CDR3. The V and J genes are TRBV25-1 and TRBJ1-6; 7 bases agree with TRBD1. The CDR3 runs to 15 residues. Trimming at V came to 5 bases and at J to 6 bases, leaving 7 bases not matched to a gene. CDR1 MGHDK and CDR2 SYGVNS come from the germline V gene. CDR3 residues: CASSRDRATNSPLHF. The CDR3 DNA is TGTGCCAGCAGTAGAGACAGGGCCACTAATTCACCCCTCCACTTT.

V gene TRBV6-4 combines with J gene TRBJ1-5; D is possibly TRBD1 (6 bases). Trimming removed 4 bases at V and 0 bases at J, with 13 bases between. Germline CDR1 is MRHNA and CDR2 is SNTAGT. CDR3 length equals 16 residues. Here the CDR3 DNA reads TGTGCCAGCAGTGTACCAACAGGGAATAGCAATCAGCCCCAGCATTTT. This encodes CASSVPTGNSNQPQHF.

V and J are TRBV7-8 and TRBJ2-1; 9 nucleotides match TRBD1. The V and J ends lost 0 bases and 9 bases, in that order; junction bases with no gene match: 15. CDR3 length: 18 amino acids. CDR1 and CDR2 (germline): SGHVS, FQNEAQ. CDR3 nucleotide sequence: TGTGCCAGCAGCTTAGCGTACGGTCGACAGGGGGTAGGAGGTGAGCAGTTCTTC. It specifies CASSLAYGRQGVGGEQFF.

This chain uses TRBV5-4 with TRBJ1-3, with D maybe TRBD1 (6 bases). The CDR3 runs 15 residues. Germline lookup yields CDR1 SGHNT and CDR2 YYREEE (reference sequence). Trimming shortened V by 4 bases and J by 2 bases, and 13 bases separated the two germline ends. The CDR3 protein is CASSPGERPGNTIYF. CDR3 nucleotide sequence: TGTGCCAGCAGCCCAGGGGAAAGGCCTGGAAACACCATATATTTT.

The CDR3 spells CASSAGQGGFNEQFF. CDR3 in DNA: TGTGCCAGCAGCGCCGGACAGGGGGGCTTTAATGAGCAGTTCTTC. V usage is TRBV9 and J usage is TRBJ2-1, with 10 bases matching TRBD1. Per germline, CDR1 SGDLS and CDR2 YYNGEE. The CDR3 length is 15 residues. V was pared by 3 bases and J by 7 bases, with 7 bases of the junction left unmatched.

A single count supports this clone. The chain links TRBV10-3 to TRBJ2-5; D call uncertain. V was pared by 0 bases and J by 5 bases, with 16 bases between. The CDR3 runs to 16 residues. The germline V gene encodes CDR1 ENHRY and CDR2 SYGVKD. The CDR3 spells CAISESKGLGRETQYF. The CDR3 DNA follows: TGTGCCATCAGTGAGTCGAAAGGCCTGGGTAGGGAGACCCAGTACTTC.

This clone appeared a single time. The V gene is TRBV2, the J gene TRBJ1-6; D remains ambiguous. V lost 7 bases, J lost 8 bases, and 12 bases lay in between. Germline V CDR1 and CDR2: SNHLY, FYNNEI. The CDR3 totals 13 residues. As DNA, the CDR3 is TGTGCCAGCAACCAGCAGAGGGATTCACCCCTCCACTTT. This sequence encodes CASNQQRDSPLHF.

Only a few counts were recorded for this clone. The rearrangement uses TRBV2 and TRBJ2-4; 11 bases fit TRBD1. This CDR3 region has 14 residues. Germline assignment: CDR1 SNHLY and CDR2 FYNNEI. Unmatched junction bases numbered 4, after V lost 3 bases and J lost 9 bases. The CDR3 sequence is CASSEGDRGTIQYF. CDR3 nucleotides: TGTGCCAGCAGTGAGGGGGACAGGGGGACCATTCAGTACTTC. The whole variable domain, filled in from reference TRBV2 and TRBJ2-4, reads EPEVTQTPSHQVTQMGQEVILRCVPISNHLYFYWYRQILGQKVEFLVSFYNNEISEKSEIFDDQFSVERPDGSNFTLKIRSTKLEDSAMYFCASSEGDRGTIQYFGAGTRLSVL.

This chain connects TRBV5-1 to TRBJ2-5; D uncertain. Trimming shortened V by 4 bases and J by 7 bases, and 20 bases separated the two germline ends. The CDR3 covers 15 residues. The germline V gene has CDR1 SGHRS and CDR2 YFSETQ. CDR3 loop: CASSESDRPIGTQYF. The CDR3 nucleotides read TGCGCCAGCAGCGAGAGTGACCGGCCGATAGGGACCCAGTACTTC.

J is TRBJ2-7 and V is TRBV4-2; D ambiguous. The CDR3 covers 12 residues. Germline V gene sequence: CDR1 LGHNA, CDR2 YNFKEQ. Trimming took off 0 bases at V and 0 bases at J, with 0 bases between the two ends. CDR3 in amino acids: CASSQDSYEQYF. CDR3 sequence (DNA): TGTGCCAGCAGCCAAGACTCCTACGAGCAGTACTTC.

This CDR3 is CASTEQAGAGTEAFF. The CDR3, as DNA: TGTGCCAGCACCGAACAGGCGGGGGCGGGCACTGAAGCTTTCTTT. The chain carries TRBV6-6 and TRBJ1-1; tentative D call: TRBD1 (6 bases). Trimming took 7 bases from V and 4 from J, leaving 19 bases between them. The CDR3 is 15 residues long. Germline V lookup: CDR1 MNHNY, CDR2 SVGAGI (reference sequence).

The rearrangement joins TRBV11-2 to TRBJ2-3, with D possibly being TRBD1 or TRBD2 (5 bases each). Germline loops: CDR1 SGHAT, CDR2 FQNNGV. The CDR3 is 15 residues long. V was trimmed by 2 bases and J by 4 bases, leaving 13 bases between them. The CDR3 region has the DNA TGTGCCAGCAGCTTATTTCAGGGAGATCCAGATACGCAGTATTTT. It codes for CASSLFQGDPDTQYF. Variable domain in full (rest from reference TRBV11-2 and TRBJ2-3): EAGVAQSPRYKIIEKRQSVAFWCNPISGHATLYWYQQILGQGPKLLIQFQNNGVVDDSQLPKDRFSAERLKGVDSTLKIQPAKLEDSAVYLCASSLFQGDPDTQYFGPGTRLTVL.

The chain couples TRBV5-4 to TRBJ2-1; no reliable D call. V gave up 4 bases and J gave up 7 bases, with 12 bases separating them. The germline V gene has CDR1 SGHNT and CDR2 YYREEE (reference sequence). The CDR3 runs to 13 residues. Here the CDR3 DNA reads TGTGCCAGCAGCCAGAAGCCGTCGAATGAGCAGTTCTTC. This sequence encodes CASSQKPSNEQFF.

This clone was seen once. This sequence joins TRBV9 and TRBJ2-1; D may be TRBD2 (6 bases). The CDR3 has 14 amino acids. Trimming removed 0 bases from V and 5 bases from J, with 9 bases in between. Germline values: CDR1 SGDLS, CDR2 YYNGEE. The CDR3 spells CASSVAPGDNEQFF. CDR3 DNA sequence: TGTGCCAGCAGCGTAGCTCCGGGGGACAATGAGCAGTTCTTC.

This clone was recorded a few times. The rearrangement uses TRBV4-2 and TRBJ1-1; TRBD1 is a possible D gene (6 bases). CDR3 size: 15 residues. In germline, CDR1 is LGHNA, CDR2 YNFKEQ. The germline V and J ends were trimmed by 0 bases and 2 bases, with 10 bases remaining between them. The CDR3 region is CASSQDPGANTEAFF. CDR3 bases: TGTGCCAGCAGCCAAGATCCAGGGGCAAACACTGAAGCTTTCTTT.

The chain is built from TRBV30 and TRBJ2-3; D gene ambiguous. This CDR3 comprises 13 residues. CDR1 is GTSNPN, CDR2 SVGIG, per germline (reference sequence). V shed 2 bases and J shed 6 bases, with 12 bases lying between them. CDR3 bases: TGTGCCTGGAGTTCCGATACAGTGGATACGCAGTATTTT. Translated: CAWSSDTVDTQYF.

This clone was found once. The genes are TRBV7-2 and TRBJ2-5; D gene ambiguous. Trimming took 2 bases from V and 3 from J, leaving 13 bases between them. CDR3 length equals 15 residues. Germline CDR1 reads SGHTA; CDR2 reads FQGNSA. CDR3 loop: CASSLSYENKETQYF. The CDR3 bases are TGTGCCAGCAGCTTATCCTATGAAAATAAAGAGACCCAGTACTTC.

V is TRBV6-6 and J is TRBJ2-7; D is possibly TRBD2 (5 bases). The ends were cut back, 0 bases at V and 3 bases at J, with 12 bases in the middle. This CDR3 spans 15 amino acids. CDR1 and CDR2 from the germline V gene are MNHNY and SVGAGI (reference sequence). CDR3 in DNA: TGTGCCAGCAGTTACTCGGGAGCTAGCCACTACGAGCAGTACTTC. Its translation: CASSYSGASHYEQYF.

The rearrangement links TRBV5-6 to TRBJ2-3; D gene uncertain. V gave up 0 bases and J gave up 3 bases, with 14 bases separating them. CDR1 is SGHDT, CDR2 YYEEEE, per germline. The CDR3 extends over 16 amino acids. DNA for the CDR3: TGTGCCAGCAGCTTGGTTGCAGGTTACTCAACAGATACGCAGTATTTT. It encodes CASSLVAGYSTDTQYF.